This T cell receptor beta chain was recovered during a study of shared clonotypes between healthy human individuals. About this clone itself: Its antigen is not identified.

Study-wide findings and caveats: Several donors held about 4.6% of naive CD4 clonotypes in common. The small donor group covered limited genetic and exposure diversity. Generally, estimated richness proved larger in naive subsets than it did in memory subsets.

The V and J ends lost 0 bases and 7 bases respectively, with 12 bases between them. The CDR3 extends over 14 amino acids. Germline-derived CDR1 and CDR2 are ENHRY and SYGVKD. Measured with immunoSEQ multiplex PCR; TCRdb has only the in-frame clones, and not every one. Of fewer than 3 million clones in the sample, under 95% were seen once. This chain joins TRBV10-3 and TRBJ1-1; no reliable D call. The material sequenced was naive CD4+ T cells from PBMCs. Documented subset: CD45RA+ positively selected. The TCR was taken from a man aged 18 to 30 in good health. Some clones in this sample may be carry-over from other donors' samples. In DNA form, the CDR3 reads TGTGCCATCAGTGAGTCTAGTAGTGGCAGTGAAGCTTTCTTT. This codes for CAISESSSGSEAFF.